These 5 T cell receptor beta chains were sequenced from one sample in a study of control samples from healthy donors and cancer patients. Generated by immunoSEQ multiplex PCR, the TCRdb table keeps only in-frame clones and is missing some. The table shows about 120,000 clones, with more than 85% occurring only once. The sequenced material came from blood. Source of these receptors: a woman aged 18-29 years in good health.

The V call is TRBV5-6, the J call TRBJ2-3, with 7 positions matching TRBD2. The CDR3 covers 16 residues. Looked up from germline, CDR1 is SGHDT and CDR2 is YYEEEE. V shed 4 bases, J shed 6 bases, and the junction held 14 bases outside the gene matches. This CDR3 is CASSQGTTGVLDTQYF. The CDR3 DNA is TGTGCCAGCAGCCAAGGGACTACCGGCGTCTTGGATACGCAGTATTTT.

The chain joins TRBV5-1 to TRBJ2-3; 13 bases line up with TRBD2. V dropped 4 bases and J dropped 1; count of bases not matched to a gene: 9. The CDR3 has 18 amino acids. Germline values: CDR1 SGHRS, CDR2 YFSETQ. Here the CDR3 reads CASSRGLAGEPRTDTQYF. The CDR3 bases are TGCGCCAGCAGCCGAGGACTAGCGGGAGAACCTCGCACAGATACGCAGTATTTT.

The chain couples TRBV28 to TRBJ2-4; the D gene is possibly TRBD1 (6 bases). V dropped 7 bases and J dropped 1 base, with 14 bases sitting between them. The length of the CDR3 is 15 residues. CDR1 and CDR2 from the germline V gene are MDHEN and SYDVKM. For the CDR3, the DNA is TGTGCCAGCACAGGGACAATCCTCGCCAAAAACATTCAGTACTTC. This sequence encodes CASTGTILAKNIQYF.

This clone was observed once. CDR3 nucleotide sequence: TGTGCCAGCAGTTTCCTCGGGACGGGGTACAATGAGCAGTTCTTC. This translates into CASSFLGTGYNEQFF. The J gene is TRBJ2-1, the V gene TRBV28, with D perhaps TRBD1 or TRBD2 (5 bases each). Germline V gene lookup returns CDR1 MDHEN and CDR2 SYDVKM. This CDR3 comprises 15 residues. V dropped 3 bases and J dropped 4 bases, with 13 bases sitting between them.

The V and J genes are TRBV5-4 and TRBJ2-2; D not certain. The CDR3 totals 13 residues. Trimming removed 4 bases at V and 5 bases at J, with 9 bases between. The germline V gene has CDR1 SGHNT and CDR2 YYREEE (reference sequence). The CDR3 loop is CASSQMWTGELFF. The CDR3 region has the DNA TGTGCCAGCAGCCAGATGTGGACCGGGGAGCTGTTTTTT.